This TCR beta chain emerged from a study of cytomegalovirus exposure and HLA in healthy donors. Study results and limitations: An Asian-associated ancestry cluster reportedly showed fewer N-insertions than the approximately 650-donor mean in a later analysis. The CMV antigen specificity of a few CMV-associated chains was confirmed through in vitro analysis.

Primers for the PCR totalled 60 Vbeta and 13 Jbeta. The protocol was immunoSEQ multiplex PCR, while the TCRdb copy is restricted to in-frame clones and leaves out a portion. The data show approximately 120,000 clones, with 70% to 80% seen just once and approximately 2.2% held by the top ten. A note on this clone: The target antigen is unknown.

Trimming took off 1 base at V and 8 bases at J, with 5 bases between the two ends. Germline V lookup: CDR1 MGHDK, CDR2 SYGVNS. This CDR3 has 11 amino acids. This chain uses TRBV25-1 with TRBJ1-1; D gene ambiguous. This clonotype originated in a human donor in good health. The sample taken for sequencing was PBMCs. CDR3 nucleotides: TGTGCCAGCAGTGAATCATCCGAAGCTTTCTTT. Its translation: CASSESSEAFF.